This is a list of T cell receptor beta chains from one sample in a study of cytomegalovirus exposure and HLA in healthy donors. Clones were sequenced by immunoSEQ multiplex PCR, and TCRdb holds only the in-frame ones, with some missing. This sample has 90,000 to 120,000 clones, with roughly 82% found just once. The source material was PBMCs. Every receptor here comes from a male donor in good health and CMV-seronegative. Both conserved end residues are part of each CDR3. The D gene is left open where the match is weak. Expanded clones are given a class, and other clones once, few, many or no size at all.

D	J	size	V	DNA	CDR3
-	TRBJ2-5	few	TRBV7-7	TGTGCCAGCAGCTCTAGGAGGGGTAGGGGACAAGAGACCCAGTACTTC	CASSSRRGRGQETQYF
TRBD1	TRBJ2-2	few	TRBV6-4	TGTGCCAGCAGCCCCGGACAGGGGGCAGGCGGGGAGCTGTTTTTT	CASSPGQGAGGELFF
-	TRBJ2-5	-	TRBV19	TGTGCCAGTAGTATACGCCCGGGGTTAGGCGAGACCCAGTACTTC	CASSIRPGLGETQYF
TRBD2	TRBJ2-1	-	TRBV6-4	TGTGCCAGCAGTGAAGCGGGAGTCTACAATGAGCAGTTCTTC	CASSEAGVYNEQFF
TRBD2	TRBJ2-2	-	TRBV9	TGTGCCAGCAGCGTAGAATTAGCGGGAGTTGTGGCCGGGGAGCTGTTTTTT	CASSVELAGVVAGELFF
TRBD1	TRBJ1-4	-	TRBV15	TGTGCCACCAGCAGAGATGACAGGGTGGATGAAAAACTGTTTTTT	CATSRDDRVDEKLFF
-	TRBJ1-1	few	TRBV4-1	TGCGCCAGCAGCCAAGAGAGAGGAATGAACACTGAAGCTTTCTTT	CASSQERGMNTEAFF
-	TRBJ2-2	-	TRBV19	TGTGCCAGTAGTACGACAGACACTACCGGGGAGCTGTTTTTT	CASSTTDTTGELFF
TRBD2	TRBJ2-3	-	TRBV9	TGTGCCAGCAGCGTAGGGACTAGCGGGAGGACAGATACGCAGTATTTT	CASSVGTSGRTDTQYF
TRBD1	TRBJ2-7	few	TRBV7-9	TGTGCCAGCAGCCTGGGACAGGGGCTCTTAGAGCAGTACTTC	CASSLGQGLLEQYF
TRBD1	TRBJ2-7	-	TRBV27	TGTGCCAGCAGCCTCGCCGGGACAGGGGGCGACGAGCAGTACTTC	CASSLAGTGGDEQYF
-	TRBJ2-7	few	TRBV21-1	TGTGCCAGCAGCATAGGAGGGAAGTATACCTACGAGCAGTACTTC	CASSIGGKYTYEQYF
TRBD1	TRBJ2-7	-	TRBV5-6	TGTGCCAGCAGCGCCTCCGGGACAGGGCCGGCGGGTCTTGCCGAGCAGTACTTC	CASSASGTGPAGLAEQYF
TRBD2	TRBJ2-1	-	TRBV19	TGTGCCAGTAGTATCAATCCGGCTAGCGGGAGGGCCGTCAATGAGCAGTTCTTC	CASSINPASGRAVNEQFF
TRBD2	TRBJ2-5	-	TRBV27	TGTGCCAGCAGTTTTAAGACTAGCGGCCTTAGGGAGCAGTACTTC	CASSFKTSGLREQYF
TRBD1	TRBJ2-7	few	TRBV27	TGTGCCAGCAGTTTACGACCTTCTACAGGGGTCTACGAGCAGTACTTC	CASSLRPSTGVYEQYF
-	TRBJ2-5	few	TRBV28	TGTGCCAGCAGTCCCATCGGAGAGACCCAGTACTTC	CASSPIGETQYF